The sequence of this T cell receptor (beta chain) was determined in a study of CXCR3-negative and CXCR3-positive naive CD8 T cells. It was by 5' RACE with UMI labels that the TRB cDNA libraries were prepared. TCRdb re-called the 5' RACE reads; one entry per CDR3 protein, DNA not given. The repertoire table contains 45,000 to 60,000 distinct CDR3 sequences. In regard to this clonotype: Its matching antigen is unknown.

Study results and caveats: Naive CXCR3-positive and CXCR3-negative cells shared TRBV-TRBJ usage; memory cells diverged.

There are 15 residues in the CDR3. Germline CDR1 and CDR2: SGHVS and FNYEAQ. The material sequenced was memory CD8+ T cells from blood. The sequence derives from a human donor in good health. Some clones in this sample may be carry-over from other donors' samples. The rearrangement uses TRBV7-6 and TRBJ1-1; TCRdb designates TRBD1, a call that cannot be tested without DNA. The CDR3 loop is CASSSHRGSNTEAFF.